Each of the 25 T cell receptor beta chains below was sequenced from the same sample in a study of cytomegalovirus exposure and HLA in healthy donors. The PCR was carried out with 60 Vbeta primers and 13 Jbeta primers. The method was immunoSEQ multiplex PCR; TCRdb's version includes in-frame clones alone and lacks a portion of them. The sample records 180,000 or so clones, approximately 70% being singletons. The sequencing sample was made of PBMCs. Source of these receptors: a human donor in good health.

The chain employs TRBV2 and TRBJ1-2, with D maybe TRBD1 (5 bases). The CDR3 has 13 amino acids. Trimming shortened V by 7 bases and J by 4 bases, and 13 bases separated the two germline ends. Germline V gene lookup returns CDR1 SNHLY and CDR2 FYNNEI. In DNA form, the CDR3 reads TGTGCCAGCATGGTACAGGTGGGCTATGGCTACACCTTC. Translating gives CASMVQVGYGYTF.

The rearrangement links TRBV7-2 to TRBJ1-5; D gene unclear. The germline V gene encodes CDR1 SGHTA and CDR2 FQGNSA. V dropped 5 bases and J dropped 3 bases, with 14 bases sitting between them. CDR3 length: 15 amino acids. The CDR3 sequence: CASSARALANQPQHF. CDR3 in DNA: TGTGCCAGCAGCGCGAGGGCCCTGGCCAATCAGCCCCAGCATTTT.

V is TRBV5-1 and J is TRBJ1-3, with D tentatively TRBD1 (6 bases). CDR1 SGHRS and CDR2 YFSETQ come from the germline V gene. V shed 4 bases and J shed 0 bases, with 20 bases lying between them. The CDR3 covers 18 residues. The chain's CDR3 is CASSRAGGANPSGNTIYF. CDR3 nucleotide sequence: TGCGCCAGCAGCCGGGCCGGGGGGGCCAACCCCTCTGGAAACACCATATATTTT. The whole variable domain, filled in from reference TRBV5-1 and TRBJ1-3, reads KAGVTQTPRYLIKTRGQQVTLSCSPISGHRSVSWYQQTPGQGLQFLFEYFSETQRNKGNFPGRFSGRQFSNSRSEMNVSTLELGDSALYLCASSRAGGANPSGNTIYFGEGSWLTVV.

This clone came up a few times. The chain is built from TRBV7-8 and TRBJ1-5; D call uncertain. Trimming pared 4 bases from V and 2 bases from J, leaving 12 bases between. The germline V gene encodes CDR1 SGHVS and CDR2 FQNEAQ. The CDR3 is 15 amino acids. DNA for the CDR3: TGTGCCAGCAGCTCCTTCCCAGTTGGCAATCAGCCCCAGCATTTT. Encoded protein: CASSSFPVGNQPQHF.

A note on this clone: The same CDR3 arises from other DNA sequences in this sample as well. V is TRBV5-1 and J is TRBJ2-3; the D gene is possibly TRBD2 (7 bases). V was clipped by 2 bases and J by 1 base, with 8 bases between them. CDR3 length: 14 amino acids. CDR1 is SGHRS and CDR2 is YFSETQ in the germline V gene. The CDR3 region is CASSLGGGTDTQYF. The CDR3 bases are TGCGCCAGCAGCTTAGGGGGGGGCACAGATACGCAGTATTTT.

The V gene is TRBV6-1, the J gene TRBJ1-4; 7 positions agree with TRBD1. The CDR3 length is 13 residues. The germline V gene encodes CDR1 MNHNS and CDR2 SASEGT. V lost 7 bases, J lost 6 bases, and 5 bases stayed unmatched. In DNA form, the CDR3 reads TGTGCCAGCACCGTGACAGGGCATGAAAAACTGTTTTTT. It yields the protein CASTVTGHEKLFF.

This clone has a single count. The chain joins TRBV5-4 to TRBJ2-3; D perhaps matches TRBD2 (7 bases). The CDR3 runs to 15 residues. V gave up 3 bases and J gave up 2 bases, with 13 bases separating them. The germline gives CDR1 SGHNT, CDR2 YYREEE (reference sequence). The CDR3, as DNA: TGTGCCAGCAGCTGGGGGCGGGGGAACACAGATACGCAGTATTTT. This encodes CASSWGRGNTDTQYF.

The table lists this clone with a few counts. The gene calls are TRBV5-8 and TRBJ1-6; possibly TRBD1 for D (6 bases). The CDR3 consists of 16 residues. Germline lookup yields CDR1 SGHTS and CDR2 YDEGEE. The V end lost 6 bases, the J end lost 8 bases, and 21 bases lay between the germline ends. CDR3 DNA: TGTGCCAGCACCCCGGGGGGCACCTTCGAGGATTCACCCCTCCACTTT. Protein product: CASTPGGTFEDSPLHF. The full variable domain, rest sourced from reference TRBV5-8 and TRBJ1-6, is EAGVTQSPTHLIKTRGQQATLRCSPISGHTSVYWYQQALGLGLQFLLWYDEGEERNRGNFPPRFSGRQFPNYSSELNVNALELEDSALYLCASTPGGTFEDSPLHFGNGTRLTVT.

The genes are TRBV11-2 and TRBJ2-3, with 11 bases lining up with TRBD2. Germline-derived CDR1 and CDR2 are SGHAT and FQNNGV. CDR3 length equals 15 residues. The V segment lost 5 bases and the J segment 7 bases; nucleotides outside the gene matches: 8. The CDR3 coding sequence is TGTGCCAGCAGCCTGACTAGCGGGGCTCAGAATACGCAGTATTTT. This codes for CASSLTSGAQNTQYF.

The chain employs TRBV19 and TRBJ2-6; D possibly corresponds to TRBD2 (6 bases). Trimming cost V 2 bases and J 2 bases, with 7 bases left between them. The CDR3 has 15 amino acids. Germline CDR1 is LNHDA and CDR2 is SQIVND (reference sequence). The DNA for the CDR3 is TGTGCCAGTAGTATATGGGGGGCTGGGGCCAACGTCCTGACTTTC. It translates to CASSIWGAGANVLTF.

CDR3 protein: CASKGVRGNGYTF. The CDR3 coding sequence is TGTGCCAGCAAGGGGGTTCGAGGAAATGGCTACACCTTC. The rearrangement uses TRBV7-3 and TRBJ1-2, with a possible D match to TRBD1 (6 bases). The CDR3 contains 13 residues. The germline V gene has CDR1 SGHTA and CDR2 FQGTGA. Trimming took 7 bases from V and 6 from J, leaving 15 bases between them. The full variable domain, its missing parts supplied by reference TRBV7-3 and TRBJ1-2, is GAGVSQTPSNKVTEKGKYVELRCDPISGHTALYWYRQSLGQGPEFLIYFQGTGAADDSGLPNDRFFAVRPEGSVSTLKIQRTERGDSAVYLCASKGVRGNGYTFGSGTRLTVV.

The chain links TRBV7-8 to TRBJ2-2, with 7 bases matching TRBD1. The CDR3 runs to 15 residues. Germline V CDR1 and CDR2: SGHVS, FQNEAQ. The V gene end was trimmed by 4 bases and the J gene end by 5 bases; junction bases not matched to a gene: 7. CDR3 residues: CASSSTGALTGELFF. CDR3 DNA sequence: TGTGCCAGCAGCTCCACAGGGGCCCTTACCGGGGAGCTGTTTTTT.

V gene TRBV6-5 combines with J gene TRBJ1-5; D not resolved. Germline CDR1 is MNHEY and CDR2 is SVGAGI. The CDR3 sequence is 16 residues long. The germline V and J ends were trimmed by 4 bases and 1 base, with 14 bases remaining between them. The CDR3 protein is CASSWGGYESNQPQHF. For the CDR3, the DNA is TGTGCCAGCAGTTGGGGAGGGTATGAAAGCAATCAGCCCCAGCATTTT.

The gene calls are TRBV7-2 and TRBJ1-2, with 8 bases that match TRBD1. The CDR3 sequence is 12 residues long. J gave up 6 bases and V 5 bases, and 2 bases lay outside the gene matches. CDR1 SGHTA and CDR2 FQGNSA come from the germline V gene. CDR3 sequence (DNA): TGTGCCAGCAGCAGACAGGGGAATGGCTACACCTTC. Translated, it gives CASSRQGNGYTF.

The chain is built from TRBV5-1 and TRBJ2-7; 7 bases are shared with TRBD1. V lost 7 bases and J lost 1; bases outside the gene matches: 11. The CDR3 loop spans 15 amino acids. Germline V CDR1 and CDR2: SGHRS, YFSETQ. The chain's CDR3 is CASRSGTAKSYEQYF. The DNA of the CDR3 is TGCGCCAGCCGATCCGGGACAGCGAAATCCTACGAGCAGTACTTC.

This clone was detected a few times. The V and J genes are TRBV7-2 and TRBJ1-2; D is undetermined. CDR1 and CDR2 (germline): SGHTA, FQGNSA. CDR3 length equals 13 residues. Trimming shortened V by 4 bases and J by 8 bases, and 14 bases separated the two germline ends. CDR3 residues: CASSSNVIEGYTF. DNA of the CDR3: TGTGCCAGCAGCTCAAACGTAATCGAGGGCTACACCTTC.

V is TRBV7-3 and J is TRBJ2-3; D perhaps matches TRBD2 (5 bases). CDR1 and CDR2 from the germline V gene are SGHTA and FQGTGA. V gave up 6 bases and J gave up 3 bases, with 13 bases separating them. The CDR3 loop spans 14 amino acids. CDR3 protein: CASRSGGRTDTQYF. The CDR3 bases are TGTGCCAGCAGGTCGGGCGGGCGGACAGATACGCAGTATTTT. Supplemented by reference TRBV7-3 and TRBJ2-3, the full variable domain reads GAGVSQTPSNKVTEKGKYVELRCDPISGHTALYWYRQSLGQGPEFLIYFQGTGAADDSGLPNDRFFAVRPEGSVSTLKIQRTERGDSAVYLCASRSGGRTDTQYFGPGTRLTVL.

The V gene is TRBV7-9, the J gene TRBJ1-1; 12 bases line up with TRBD1. Germline loops: CDR1 SEHNR, CDR2 FQNEAQ (reference sequence). This CDR3 is 16 amino acids long. After removal of 0 bases from V and 7 bases from J, the junction contained 6 bases not matched to a gene. The CDR3 nucleotides read TGTGCCAGCAGCTTAGCCACCGGGACAGGGGGCCGTGAAGCTTTCTTT. Amino acid sequence: CASSLATGTGGREAFF.

This chain links TRBV6-5 with TRBJ1-1; D not certain. The V gene's germline CDR1 is MNHEY and CDR2 SVGAGI. This CDR3 spans 13 amino acids. Trimming stripped 0 bases from V and 5 bases from J, with 7 bases between. The CDR3 DNA follows: TGTGCCAGCAGTTACTCCTCAGAAACTGAAGCTTTCTTT. Translating it yields CASSYSSETEAFF.

The chain joins TRBV5-1 to TRBJ2-7, with D tentatively TRBD1 (6 bases). CDR1 SGHRS and CDR2 YFSETQ come from the germline V gene. Trimming took 0 bases from V and 1 from J, leaving 14 bases between them. This CDR3 has 16 residues. Here the CDR3 reads CASSLGFRDISYEQYF. The CDR3 DNA reads TGCGCCAGCAGCTTGGGCTTTAGGGACATTTCCTACGAGCAGTACTTC.

This rearrangement joins TRBV19 to TRBJ1-4; no clear D gene. This CDR3 has 14 amino acids. V dropped 5 bases and J dropped 4 bases, with 11 bases sitting between them. Germline CDR1 LNHDA, CDR2 SQIVND (reference sequence). CDR3 DNA sequence: TGTGCCAGTAGTCCCTTGGAGCTTAATGAAAAACTGTTTTTT. Amino acids: CASSPLELNEKLFF.

The chain recombines TRBV27 with TRBJ2-1; 9 bases match TRBD1. Germline V lookup: CDR1 MNHEY, CDR2 SMNVEV (reference sequence). The CDR3 totals 16 residues. Trimming removed 5 bases from V and 6 bases from J; junction bases left unmatched: 11. CDR3 sequence (DNA): TGTGCCAGCAGTCTCCTGACCGGGACAGGGACCAATGAGCAGTTCTTC. This translates into CASSLLTGTGTNEQFF.

The chain is built from TRBV5-6 and TRBJ2-1; the D is unclear. The CDR3 has 11 residues. In germline, CDR1 is SGHDT, CDR2 YYEEEE. Between the trimmed V and J ends, which lost 2 bases and 8 bases, there was a span of 5 bases. Here the CDR3 DNA reads TGTGCCAGCAGCTTCCAGGATGAGCAGTTCTTC. Protein sequence: CASSFQDEQFF.

This chain links TRBV7-6 with TRBJ2-7; 7 bases map to TRBD2. The CDR3 is 18 residues long. V was pared by 3 bases and J by 2 bases, with 16 bases of the junction left unmatched. Per germline, CDR1 SGHVS and CDR2 FNYEAQ. The CDR3 DNA follows: TGTGCCAGCAGCTTTGGGAGGGGAAGCCCAATTGAGACCTACGAGCAGTACTTC. Translation: CASSFGRGSPIETYEQYF.

This clone came up a few times. The DNA of the CDR3 is TGTGCCAGCAGCTTAACGGGGGGCCAGAACACTGAAGCTTTCTTT. It encodes CASSLTGGQNTEAFF. The gene calls are TRBV7-2 and TRBJ1-1, with a weak D call TRBD1 (6 bases). V was shortened by 2 bases and J by 1 base, with 11 bases between the two germline ends. The CDR3 runs to 15 residues. CDR1 is SGHTA, CDR2 FQGNSA, per germline.